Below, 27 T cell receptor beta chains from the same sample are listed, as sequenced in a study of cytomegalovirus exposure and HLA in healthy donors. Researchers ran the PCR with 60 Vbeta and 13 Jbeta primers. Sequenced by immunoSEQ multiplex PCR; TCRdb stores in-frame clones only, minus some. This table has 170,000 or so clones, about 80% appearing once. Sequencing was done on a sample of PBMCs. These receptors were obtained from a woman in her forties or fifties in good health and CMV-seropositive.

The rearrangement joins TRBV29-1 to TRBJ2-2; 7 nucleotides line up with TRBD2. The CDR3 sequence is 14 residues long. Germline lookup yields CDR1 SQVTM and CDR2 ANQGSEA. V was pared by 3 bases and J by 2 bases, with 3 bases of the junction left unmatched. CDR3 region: CSVDPSGNTGELFF. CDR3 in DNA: TGCAGCGTTGACCCTAGCGGAAACACCGGGGAGCTGTTTTTT.

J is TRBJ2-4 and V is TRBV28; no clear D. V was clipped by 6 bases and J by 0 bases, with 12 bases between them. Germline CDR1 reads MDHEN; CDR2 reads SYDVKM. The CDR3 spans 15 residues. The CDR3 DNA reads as TGTGCCAGCAGCAATTCCGACAAAGCCAAAAACATTCAGTACTTC. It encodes CASSNSDKAKNIQYF.

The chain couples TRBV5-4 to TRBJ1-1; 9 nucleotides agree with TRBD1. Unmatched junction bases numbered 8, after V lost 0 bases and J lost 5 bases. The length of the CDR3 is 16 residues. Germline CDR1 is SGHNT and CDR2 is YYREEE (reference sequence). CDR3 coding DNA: TGTGCCAGCAGCTTGGCGGGACAGGGACGGGGTACTGAAGCTTTCTTT. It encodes CASSLAGQGRGTEAFF.

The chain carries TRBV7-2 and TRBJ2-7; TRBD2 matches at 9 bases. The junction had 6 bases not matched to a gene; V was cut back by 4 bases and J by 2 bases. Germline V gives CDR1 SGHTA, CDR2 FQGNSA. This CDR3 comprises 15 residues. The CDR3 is CASSSSGRNAYEQYF. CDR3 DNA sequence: TGTGCCAGCAGCTCCAGCGGGAGGAATGCCTACGAGCAGTACTTC.

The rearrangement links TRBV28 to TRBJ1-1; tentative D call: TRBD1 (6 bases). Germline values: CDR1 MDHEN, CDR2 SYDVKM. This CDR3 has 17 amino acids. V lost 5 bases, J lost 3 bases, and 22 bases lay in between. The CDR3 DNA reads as TGTGCCAGCAGTAGTGTCAGGGGCGGTCTATGGGACACTGAAGCTTTCTTT. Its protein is CASSSVRGGLWDTEAFF.

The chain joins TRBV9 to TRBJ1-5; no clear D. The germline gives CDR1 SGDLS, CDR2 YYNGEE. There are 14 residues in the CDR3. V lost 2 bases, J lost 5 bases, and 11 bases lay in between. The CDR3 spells CASSVNEQYQPQHF. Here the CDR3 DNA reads TGTGCCAGCAGCGTCAACGAACAGTATCAGCCCCAGCATTTT.

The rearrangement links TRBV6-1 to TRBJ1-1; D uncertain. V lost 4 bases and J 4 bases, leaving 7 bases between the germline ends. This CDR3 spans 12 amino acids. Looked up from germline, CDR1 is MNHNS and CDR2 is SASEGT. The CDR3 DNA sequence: TGTGCCAGCAGTGTATCGAGCACTGAAGCTTTCTTT. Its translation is CASSVSSTEAFF.

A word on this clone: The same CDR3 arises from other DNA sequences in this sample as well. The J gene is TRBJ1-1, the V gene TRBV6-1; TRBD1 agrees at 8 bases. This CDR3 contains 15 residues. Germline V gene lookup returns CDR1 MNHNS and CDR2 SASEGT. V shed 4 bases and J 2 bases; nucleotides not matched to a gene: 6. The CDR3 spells CASSARQGTNTEAFF. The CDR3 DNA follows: TGTGCCAGCAGTGCCCGACAGGGGACTAACACTGAAGCTTTCTTT.

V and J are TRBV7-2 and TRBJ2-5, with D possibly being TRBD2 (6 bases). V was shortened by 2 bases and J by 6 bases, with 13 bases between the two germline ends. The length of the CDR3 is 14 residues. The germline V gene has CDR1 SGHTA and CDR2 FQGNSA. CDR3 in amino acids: CASSLPGTGKTQYF. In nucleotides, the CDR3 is TGTGCCAGCAGCTTACCAGGGACTGGGAAGACCCAGTACTTC.

The CDR3 sequence is CASSLRERGATDTQYF. The CDR3 DNA reads as TGCGCCAGCAGCCTTCGGGAGCGGGGGGCCACAGATACGCAGTATTTT. This rearrangement joins TRBV5-1 to TRBJ2-3, with 9 bases lining up with TRBD2. Trimming at V came to 4 bases and at J to 2 bases, leaving 8 bases not matched to a gene. This CDR3 has 16 residues. Looked up from germline, CDR1 is SGHRS and CDR2 is YFSETQ.

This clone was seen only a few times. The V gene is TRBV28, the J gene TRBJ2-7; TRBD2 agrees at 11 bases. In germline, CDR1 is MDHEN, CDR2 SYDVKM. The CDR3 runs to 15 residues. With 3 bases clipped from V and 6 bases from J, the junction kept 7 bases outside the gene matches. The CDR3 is CASSFPSGTSGEQYF. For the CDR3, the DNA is TGTGCCAGCAGTTTCCCTTCTGGGACTAGCGGCGAGCAGTACTTC. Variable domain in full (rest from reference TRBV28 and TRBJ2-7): DVKVTQSSRYLVKRTGEKVFLECVQDMDHENMFWYRQDPGLGLRLIYFSYDVKMKEKGDIPEGYSVSREKKERFSLILESASTNQTSMYLCASSFPSGTSGEQYFGPGTRLTVT.

This CDR3 reads CASSAGQGRSETQYF. As DNA, the CDR3 is TGCGCCAGCAGCGCGGGACAGGGTAGATCGGAGACCCAGTACTTC. This chain joins TRBV5-1 and TRBJ2-5; 9 bases map to TRBD1. Trimming cost V 4 bases and J 5 bases; bases outside gene matches: 9. This CDR3 is 15 amino acids long. CDR1 and CDR2 (germline): SGHRS, YFSETQ.

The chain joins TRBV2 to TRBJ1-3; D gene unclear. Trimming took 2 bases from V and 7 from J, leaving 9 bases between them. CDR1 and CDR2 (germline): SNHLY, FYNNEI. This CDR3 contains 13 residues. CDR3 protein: CASSEWAINTIYF. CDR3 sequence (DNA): TGTGCCAGCAGTGAATGGGCAATTAACACCATATATTTT.

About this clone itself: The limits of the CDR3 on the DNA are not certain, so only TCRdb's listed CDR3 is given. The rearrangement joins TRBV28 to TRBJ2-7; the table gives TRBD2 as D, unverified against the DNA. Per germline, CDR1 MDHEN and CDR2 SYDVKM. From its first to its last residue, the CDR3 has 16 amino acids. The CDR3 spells CASSTSTSGGTYEQYF.

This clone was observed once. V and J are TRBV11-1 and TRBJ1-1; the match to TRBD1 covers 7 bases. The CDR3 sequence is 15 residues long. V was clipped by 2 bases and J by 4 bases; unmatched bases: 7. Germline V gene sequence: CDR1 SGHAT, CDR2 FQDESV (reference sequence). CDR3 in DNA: TGTGCCAGCAGCTTACGCAGGGGGATTTTCACTGAAGCTTTCTTT. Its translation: CASSLRRGIFTEAFF.

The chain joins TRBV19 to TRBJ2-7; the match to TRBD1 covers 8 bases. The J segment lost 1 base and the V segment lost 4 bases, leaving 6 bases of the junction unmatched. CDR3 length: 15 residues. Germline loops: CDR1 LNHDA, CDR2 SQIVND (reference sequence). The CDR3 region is CASSTGDRPSYEQYF. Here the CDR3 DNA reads TGTGCCAGTAGTACGGGGGACAGGCCATCCTACGAGCAGTACTTC.

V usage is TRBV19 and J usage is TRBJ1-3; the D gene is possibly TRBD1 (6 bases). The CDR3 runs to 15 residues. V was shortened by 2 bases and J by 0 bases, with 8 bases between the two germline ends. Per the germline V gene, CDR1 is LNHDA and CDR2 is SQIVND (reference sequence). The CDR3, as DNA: TGTGCCAGTAGTATAAGGGGGAGCTCTGGAAACACCATATATTTT. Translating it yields CASSIRGSSGNTIYF. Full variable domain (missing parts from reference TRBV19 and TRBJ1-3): DGGITQSPKYLFRKEGQNVTLSCEQNLNHDAMYWYRQDPGQGLRLIYYSQIVNDFQKGDIAEGYSVSREKKESFPLTVTSAQKNPTAFYLCASSIRGSSGNTIYFGEGSWLTVV.

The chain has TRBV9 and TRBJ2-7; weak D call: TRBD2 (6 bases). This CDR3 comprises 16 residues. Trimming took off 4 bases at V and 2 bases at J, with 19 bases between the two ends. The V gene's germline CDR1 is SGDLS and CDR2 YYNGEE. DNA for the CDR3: TGTGCCAGCAGCCCCACGTCTCACGGGAGTCCCTACGAGCAGTACTTC. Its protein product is CASSPTSHGSPYEQYF.

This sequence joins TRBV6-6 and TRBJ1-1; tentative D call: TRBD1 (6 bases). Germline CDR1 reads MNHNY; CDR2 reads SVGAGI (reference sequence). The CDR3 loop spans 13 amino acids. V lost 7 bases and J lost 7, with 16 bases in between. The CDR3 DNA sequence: TGTGCCAGCATATGGACAGAGTCGAGTGAAGCTTTCTTT. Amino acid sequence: CASIWTESSEAFF.

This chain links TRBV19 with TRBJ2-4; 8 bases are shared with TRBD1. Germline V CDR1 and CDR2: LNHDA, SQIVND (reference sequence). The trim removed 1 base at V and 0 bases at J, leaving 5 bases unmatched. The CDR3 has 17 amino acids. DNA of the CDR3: TGTGCCAGTAGTATAGCGGGACAGGTGTTAGCCAAAAACATTCAGTACTTC. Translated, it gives CASSIAGQVLAKNIQYF.

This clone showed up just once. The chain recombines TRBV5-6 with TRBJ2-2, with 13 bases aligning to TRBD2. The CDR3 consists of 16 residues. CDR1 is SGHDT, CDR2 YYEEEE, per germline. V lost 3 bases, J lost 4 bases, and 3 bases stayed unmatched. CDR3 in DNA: TGTGCCAGCAGCTGGAGGACTAGCGGGGGCACCGGGGAGCTGTTTTTT. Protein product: CASSWRTSGGTGELFF.

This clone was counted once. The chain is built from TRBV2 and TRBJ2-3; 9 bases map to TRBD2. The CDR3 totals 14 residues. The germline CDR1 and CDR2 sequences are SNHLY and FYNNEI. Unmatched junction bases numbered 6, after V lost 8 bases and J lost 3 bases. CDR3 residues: CASVRGGGTDTQYF. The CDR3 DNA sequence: TGTGCCAGCGTGCGCGGGGGGGGGACAGATACGCAGTATTTT.

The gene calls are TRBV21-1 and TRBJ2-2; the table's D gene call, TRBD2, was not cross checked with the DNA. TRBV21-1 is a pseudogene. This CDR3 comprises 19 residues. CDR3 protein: CASSKNPYSGNHGTGELFF. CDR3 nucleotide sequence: TGTGCCAGCAGCAAAAACCCGTATAGCGGGAACCATGGGACCGGGGAGCTGTTTTTT.

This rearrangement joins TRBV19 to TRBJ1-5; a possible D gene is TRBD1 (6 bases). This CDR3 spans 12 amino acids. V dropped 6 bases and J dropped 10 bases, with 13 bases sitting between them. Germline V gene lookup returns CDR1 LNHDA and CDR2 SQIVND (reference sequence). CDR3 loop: CASSTVGTPQHF. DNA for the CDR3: TGTGCCAGTAGCACAGTTGGGACACCCCAGCATTTT.

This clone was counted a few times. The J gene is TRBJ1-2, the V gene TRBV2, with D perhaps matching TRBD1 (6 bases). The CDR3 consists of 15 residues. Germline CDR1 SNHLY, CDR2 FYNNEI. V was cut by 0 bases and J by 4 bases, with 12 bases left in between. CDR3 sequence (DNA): TGTGCCAGCAGTGAAGCAACAGGGAGCACCTATGGCTACACCTTC. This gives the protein CASSEATGSTYGYTF.

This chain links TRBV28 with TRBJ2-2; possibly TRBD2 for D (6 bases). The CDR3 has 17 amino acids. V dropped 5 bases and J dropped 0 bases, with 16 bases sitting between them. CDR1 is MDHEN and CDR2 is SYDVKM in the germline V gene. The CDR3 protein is CASSRASASANTGELFF. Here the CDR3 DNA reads TGTGCCAGCAGTCGGGCTAGCGCTAGTGCGAACACCGGGGAGCTGTTTTTT.

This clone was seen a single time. The CDR3, as DNA: TGTGCCAGCAGGGACAGGGGGCTGTTTAGGGAAGCTTTCTTT. This codes for CASRDRGLFREAFF. The chain couples TRBV6-1 to TRBJ1-1; 11 bases match TRBD1. Germline V gene data show CDR1 as MNHNS and CDR2 as SASEGT. The CDR3 sequence is 14 residues long. The J segment lost 8 bases and the V segment lost 6 bases, leaving 8 bases of the junction unmatched.